The clone carrying this T cell receptor (beta chain) was seen more than once but under ten times. Antigen specificity is unknown. The data belong to a study of early T cells in non-severe SARS-CoV-2 infection. After removal of 3 bases from V and 0 bases from J, the junction contained 4 bases not matched to a gene. The CDR3 runs to 15 residues. Germline loops: CDR1 KGHSH, CDR2 LQKENI. Study conclusions and caveats: Clonotype matching in VDJdb favored anti-spike CD8 responses and did not capture private and CD4 specificities.

Using its own MiXCR run on the 5' RACE reads, TCRdb lists one record per CDR3 protein. The sample yields tens of thousands of distinct CDR3 sequences, approximately 10% seen once. The rearrangement links TRBV18 to TRBJ2-7; TRBD1 matches 8 bases. This TCR derives from an adult who was a healthcare worker with PCR-confirmed SARS-CoV-2 infection or an uninfected control (not recorded which). Sequencing input: whole blood. The CDR3 region has the DNA TGTGCCAGCTCACCTTCGGGACAGGACTCCTACGAGCAGTACTTC. Its translation: CASSPSGQDSYEQYF.